A selection of T cell receptor beta chains follows, all from one sample in a study of human T cells and chemical hapten exposure. TCRdb re-analysed the RACE reads in MiXCR, keeping a single row per CDR3 protein. The sample holds 55,000 to 80,000 distinct CDR3 sequences, approximately 11% seen once. The sample consisted of whole blood, taken in connection with sensitization to the hapten diphenylcyclopropenone (DPC). Source of these receptors: a woman in her thirties with alopecia areata. Some clones in this sample may be carry-over from other donors' samples. CDR3s include the opening cysteine and the closing phenylalanine or tryptophan. The D gene is left open where the match is weak. Only part of the rows carry a size: once, few, many, or a class if the clone is expanded.

v_gene	d_gene	j_gene	abundance	CDR3nt	CDR3aa
TRBV7-3	NA	TRBJ1-1	many	TGTGCCAGCCGGGACGGGAACACTGAAGCTTTCTTT	CASRDGNTEAFF
TRBV12-3/TRBV12-4	TRBD2	TRBJ2-1	many	TGTGCCAGCAGTTTTGGCGACCTAACTAGCGGGAGAAGGAATGAGCAGTTCTTC	CASSFGDLTSGRRNEQFF
TRBV19	NA	TRBJ1-5	many	TGTGCCAGTAGTGACGGACACATTGGTCAGCCCCAGCATTTT	CASSDGHIGQPQHF
TRBV28	NA	TRBJ2-5	many	TGTGCCAGCAGTAGCAAGAGCACCCAGTACTTC	CASSSKSTQYF
TRBV6-2/TRBV6-3	TRBD1	TRBJ2-1	few	TGTGCCAGTGGACAGGGGCCCTACAATGAGCAGTTCTTC	CASGQGPYNEQFF
TRBV28	NA	TRBJ1-5	NA	TGTGCCAGCACGGCCGGGACACATAATCAGCCCCAGCATTTT	CASTAGTHNQPQHF
TRBV12-3/TRBV12-4	TRBD2	TRBJ2-3	NA	TGTGCCAGCAGTACCCGGAGCGGGGGTCAAGATACGCAGTATTTT	CASSTRSGGQDTQYF
TRBV29-1	TRBD1	TRBJ2-7	many	TGCAGCGTGGCGGGACAGGGAGTTACCTACGAGCAGTACTTC	CSVAGQGVTYEQYF
TRBV30	TRBD1	TRBJ1-4	NA	TGTGCCTGGAGTGTACCCGCAGGGGGCAGGTCTAATGAAAAACTGTTTTTT	CAWSVPAGGRSNEKLFF
TRBV18	NA	TRBJ1-5	many	TGTGCCAGCTCACCACCGGGGGAGCCCCAGCATTTT	CASSPPGEPQHF
TRBV7-9	TRBD1	TRBJ1-4	few	TGTGCCAGCAGCTTGACAGGGGGCGGTGGAGAAAAACTGTTTTTT	CASSLTGGGGEKLFF
TRBV29-1	NA	TRBJ2-7	few	TGCAGCGTTGGTGCTGGGCCCTACGAGCAGTACTTC	CSVGAGPYEQYF
TRBV6-1	TRBD2	TRBJ2-5	many	TGTGCCAGCACCCGATTGGAAATGACTAGCCTAGGGACCCAGTACTTC	CASTRLEMTSLGTQYF
TRBV2	TRBD2	TRBJ2-7	few	TGTGCCAGCAGTGCGACTAGCGGGAAAAGCTCCTACGAGCAGTACTTC	CASSATSGKSSYEQYF
TRBV29-1	TRBD1	TRBJ2-5	many	TGCAGCGTCGCAGACAGGGCCTCACAAGAGACCCAGTACTTC	CSVADRASQETQYF
TRBV29-1	TRBD2	TRBJ2-7	NA	TGCAGCGTTGATTTAGCGGGAGTGGGGGAGCAGTACTTC	CSVDLAGVGEQYF
TRBV20-1	NA	TRBJ1-1	many	TGCAGTGCTAGACCTCCTACAGGGTACACTGAAGCTTTCTTT	CSARPPTGYTEAFF
TRBV29-1	NA	TRBJ2-4	few	TGCAGCGTTGTAGCCCTAGCCAAAAACATTCAGTACTTC	CSVVALAKNIQYF
TRBV6-2/TRBV6-3	NA	TRBJ2-1	many	TGTGCCAGCAGTTACAGCTACGGAACGCTGGGTGAGCAGTTCTTC	CASSYSYGTLGEQFF
TRBV6-4	NA	TRBJ1-5	many	TGTGCCAGCAGTCCCCGGGGCAATCAGCCCCAGCATTTT	CASSPRGNQPQHF
TRBV5-8	NA	TRBJ2-1	once	TGTGCCAGCAGCCCGGAAAGGGATGAGCAGTTCTTC	CASSPERDEQFF
TRBV28	TRBD2	TRBJ2-3	many	TGTGCCAGCAGTTTGGGAGCGGGGGGCATAAGCACAGATACGCAGTATTTT	CASSLGAGGISTDTQYF
TRBV5-1	NA	TRBJ2-2	many	TGCGCCAGCAGCTTCGACCGGAACACCGGGGAGCTGTTTTTT	CASSFDRNTGELFF
TRBV7-9	NA	TRBJ2-1	NA	TGTGCCAGCAGCCAACCTGCCGGGGGCTCCTACAATGAGCAGTTCTTC	CASSQPAGGSYNEQFF
TRBV29-1	TRBD1	TRBJ1-1	many	TGCAGCGTTGACAGACAGGGCACTGAAGCTTTCTTT	CSVDRQGTEAFF
TRBV6-2/TRBV6-3	NA	TRBJ2-6	NA	TGTGCCAGCAGTCCCAACAGGGATGCTGGGGCCAACGTCCTGACTTTC	CASSPNRDAGANVLTF
TRBV7-8	TRBD2	TRBJ2-5	many	TGTGCCAGCAGCTCTTTTAGCGGGAGGGCCGGGGAGACCCAGTACTTC	CASSSFSGRAGETQYF
TRBV11-3	NA	TRBJ2-7	many	TGTGCCAGCAGCTTCACCCCCTACTACGAGCAGTACTTC	CASSFTPYYEQYF
TRBV29-1	TRBD2	TRBJ2-2	NA	TGCAGCGTTGGTCAGCTAGCGGGAGGGTCCGGGGAGCTGTTTTTT	CSVGQLAGGSGELFF
TRBV24-1	TRBD1	TRBJ2-2	NA	TGTGCCACCAGTGACGCCGGGACAGGACCTACCGGGGAGCTGTTTTTT	CATSDAGTGPTGELFF
TRBV2	NA	TRBJ1-2	few	TGTGCCAGCAGTGAGGCCGGTGCTAACTATGGCTACACCTTC	CASSEAGANYGYTF
TRBV4-1	TRBD2	TRBJ2-5	NA	TGCGCCAGCAGCCAGACCGGGACTAGCGGACAAGAGACCCAGTACTTC	CASSQTGTSGQETQYF